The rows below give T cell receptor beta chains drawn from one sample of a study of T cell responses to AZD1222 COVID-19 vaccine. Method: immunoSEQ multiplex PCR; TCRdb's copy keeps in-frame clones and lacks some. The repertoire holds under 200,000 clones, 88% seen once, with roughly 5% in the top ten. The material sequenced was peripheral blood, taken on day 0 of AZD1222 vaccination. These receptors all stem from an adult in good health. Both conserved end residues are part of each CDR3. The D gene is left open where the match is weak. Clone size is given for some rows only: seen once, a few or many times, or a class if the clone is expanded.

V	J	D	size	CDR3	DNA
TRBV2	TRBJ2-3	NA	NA	CASGRSTTSGGQGDGRGTDTQYF	TGTGCCAGCGGACGGTCCACCACCTCAGGGGGACAGGGAGACGGGAGGGGGACAGATACGCAGTATTTT
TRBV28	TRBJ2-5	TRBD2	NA	CASSPSGSVSETQYF	TGTGCCAGCAGCCCTAGCGGGAGCGTGTCGGAGACCCAGTACTTC
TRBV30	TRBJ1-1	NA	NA	CAWTSGVDAFF	TGTGCCTGGACCTCAGGGGTGGATGCTTTCTTT
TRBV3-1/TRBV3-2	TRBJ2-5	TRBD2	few	CASSQYGLAGEHQETQYF	TGTGCCAGCAGCCAATACGGACTAGCGGGAGAGCACCAAGAGACCCAGTACTTC
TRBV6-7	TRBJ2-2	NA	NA	CASTTGWNTGELFF	TGTGCCAGCACCACGGGCTGGAACACCGGGGAGCTGTTTTTT
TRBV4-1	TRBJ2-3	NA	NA	CASSQSGVAGTDTQYF	TGCGCCAGCAGCCAATCAGGGGTGGCGGGCACAGATACGCAGTATTTT
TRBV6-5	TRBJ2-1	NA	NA	CASSPVWRDNEQFF	TGTGCCAGCAGCCCCGTTTGGAGAGACAATGAGCAGTTCTTC
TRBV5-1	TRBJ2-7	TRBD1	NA	CASSPGQGGFYEQYF	TGCGCCAGCAGCCCCGGACAGGGCGGATTCTACGAGCAGTACTTC
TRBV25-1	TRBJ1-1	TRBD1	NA	CASSESWTGGFLNTEAFF	TGTGCCAGCAGTGAATCCTGGACAGGAGGTTTTCTGAACACTGAAGCTTTCTTT
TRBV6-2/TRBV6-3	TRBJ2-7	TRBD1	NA	CASSYHRDSSYEQYF	TGTGCCAGCAGTTATCACCGGGACAGCTCCTACGAGCAGTACTTC
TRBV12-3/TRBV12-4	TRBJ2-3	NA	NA	CASRLLADTQYF	TGTGCCAGCAGATTACTAGCAGATACGCAGTATTTT
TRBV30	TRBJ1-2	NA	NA	CAWSLTPTNYGYTF	TGTGCCTGGAGTTTAACACCCACTAACTATGGCTACACCTTC
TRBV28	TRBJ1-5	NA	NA	CASTEGDISNQPQHF	TGTGCCAGCACCGAGGGGGATATAAGCAATCAGCCCCAGCATTTT
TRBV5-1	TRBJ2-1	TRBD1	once	CASSHGQGGINEQFF	TGCGCCAGCAGCCACGGACAGGGGGGTATTAATGAGCAGTTCTTC
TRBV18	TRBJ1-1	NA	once	CASSPLQDTEAFF	TGTGCCAGCTCACCGTTACAAGACACTGAAGCTTTCTTT
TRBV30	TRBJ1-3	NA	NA	CAWIPRGRSGNTIYF	TGTGCCTGGATCCCCCGGGGGCGATCTGGAAACACCATATATTTT
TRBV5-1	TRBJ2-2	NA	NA	CASSLRQIKNTGELFF	TGCGCCAGCAGCTTGCGACAGATCAAAAACACCGGGGAGCTGTTTTTT
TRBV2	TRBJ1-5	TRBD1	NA	CASSPGTGFDQPQHF	TGTGCCAGCAGTCCCGGGACAGGGTTTGATCAGCCCCAGCATTTT
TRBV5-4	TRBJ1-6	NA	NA	CASSPARGAENSPLHF	TGTGCCAGCAGCCCCGCCCGGGGGGCAGAGAATTCACCCCTCCACTTT
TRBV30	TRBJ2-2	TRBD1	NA	CAWSVPGQGRTGELFF	TGTGCCTGGAGTGTACCCGGACAGGGCCGAACCGGGGAGCTGTTTTTT
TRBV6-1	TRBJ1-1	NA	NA	CASSKDSSNTEAFF	TGTGCCAGCAGTAAGGACAGTAGTAACACTGAAGCTTTCTTT
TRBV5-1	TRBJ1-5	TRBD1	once	CASSLEPHRGDQPQHF	TGCGCCAGCAGCTTGGAGCCACACAGGGGAGATCAGCCCCAGCATTTT
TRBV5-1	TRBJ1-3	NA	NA	CASSLGPRRSGSGNTIYF	TGCGCCAGCAGCTTGGGACCACGAAGGTCCGGTAGTGGGAACACCATATATTTT
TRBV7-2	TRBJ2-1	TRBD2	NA	CASSPLGGASGGNEQFF	TGTGCCAGCAGCCCCCTCGGTGGTGCCTCGGGGGGCAATGAGCAGTTCTTC
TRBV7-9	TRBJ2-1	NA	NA	CASSSSRGTYNEQFF	TGTGCCAGCAGCTCTTCCCGTGGGACCTACAATGAGCAGTTCTTC
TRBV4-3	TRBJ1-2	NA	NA	CASSQDRAGSVGYTF	TGCGCCAGCAGCCAAGATCGGGCAGGGTCGGTTGGCTACACCTTC